This T cell receptor beta chain was captured by sequencing in a study of blood T cell repertoires in COVID-19. The overall study: The origin of the acute and convalescent COVID-19 samples was the United States, Italy and Spain. T cells, B-cell-depleted T cells, or PBMCs provided the cDNA or gDNA that served as material.

Germline V lookup: CDR1 MGHRA, CDR2 YSYEKL. The CDR3 consists of 15 residues. The V segment lost 0 bases and the J segment 3 bases; nucleotides outside the gene matches: 2. In the authors' workflow: How many nucleated cells were present was estimated from reference gene primer amplification. The repertoire was sequenced with immunoSEQ multiplex PCR; TCRdb's copy has only in-frame clones and lacks some. D and trimming were read from the DNA, whereas the V and J calls and clone size are those reported in that table. The sample lists about 300,000 clones, approximately 89% occurring once. The gene calls are TRBV4-1 and TRBJ1-2; 9 bases are shared with TRBD1. Sequenced sample: peripheral blood. This TCR was sampled from a woman aged 30 to 39 who had recovered from COVID-19. The DNA of the CDR3 is TGCGCCAGCAGCCAAGATGGGACAGGGTACTATGGCTACACCTTC. As protein: CASSQDGTGYYGYTF.